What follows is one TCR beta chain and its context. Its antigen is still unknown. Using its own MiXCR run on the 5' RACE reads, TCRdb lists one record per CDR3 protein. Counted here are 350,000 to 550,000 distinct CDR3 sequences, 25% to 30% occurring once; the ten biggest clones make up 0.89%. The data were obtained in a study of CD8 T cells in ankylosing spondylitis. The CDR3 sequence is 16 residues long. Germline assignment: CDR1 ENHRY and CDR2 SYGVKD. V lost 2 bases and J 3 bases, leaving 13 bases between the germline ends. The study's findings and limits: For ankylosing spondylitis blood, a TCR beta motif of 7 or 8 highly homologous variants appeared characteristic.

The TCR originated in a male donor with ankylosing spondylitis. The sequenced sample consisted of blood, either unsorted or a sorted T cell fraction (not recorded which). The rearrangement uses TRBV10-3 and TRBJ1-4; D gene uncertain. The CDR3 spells CAISEGPRVSNEKLFF. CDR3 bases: TGTGCCATCAGTGAGGGACCTCGGGTATCTAATGAAAAACTGTTTTTT.